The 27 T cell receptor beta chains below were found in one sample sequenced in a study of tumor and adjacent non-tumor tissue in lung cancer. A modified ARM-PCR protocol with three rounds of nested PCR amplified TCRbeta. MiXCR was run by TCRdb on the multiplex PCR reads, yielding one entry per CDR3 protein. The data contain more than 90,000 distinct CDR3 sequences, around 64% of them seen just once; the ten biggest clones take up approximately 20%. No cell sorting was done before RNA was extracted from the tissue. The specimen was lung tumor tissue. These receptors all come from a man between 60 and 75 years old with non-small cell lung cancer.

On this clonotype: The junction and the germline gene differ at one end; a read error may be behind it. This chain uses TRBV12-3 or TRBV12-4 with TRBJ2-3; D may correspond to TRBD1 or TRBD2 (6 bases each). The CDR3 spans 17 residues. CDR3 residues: CASSLRLEGGSTDKQYF. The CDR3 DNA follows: TGTGCCAGCAGTTTACGACTAGAGGGGGGTAGCACAGATAAGCAGTATTTT.

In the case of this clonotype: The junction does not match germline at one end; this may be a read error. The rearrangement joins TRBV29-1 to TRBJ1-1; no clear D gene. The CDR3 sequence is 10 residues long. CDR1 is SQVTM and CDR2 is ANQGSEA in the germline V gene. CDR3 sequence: CGVEEVKAFF. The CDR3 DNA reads TGTGGCGTTGAGGAGGTGAAAGCTTTCTTT.

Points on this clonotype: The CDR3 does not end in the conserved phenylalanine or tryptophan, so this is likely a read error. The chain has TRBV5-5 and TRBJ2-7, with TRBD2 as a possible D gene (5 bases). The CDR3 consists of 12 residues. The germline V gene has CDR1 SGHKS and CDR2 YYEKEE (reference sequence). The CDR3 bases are TGTGCCGGCAGTTATGAGGGTCTCGAGCAGTACTAC. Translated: CAGSYEGLEQYY.

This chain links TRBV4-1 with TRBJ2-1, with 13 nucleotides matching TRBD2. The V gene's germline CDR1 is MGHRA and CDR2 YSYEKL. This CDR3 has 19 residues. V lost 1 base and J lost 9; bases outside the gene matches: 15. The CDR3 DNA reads TGCGCCAGCAGCCAAGTTGCCCAGGGACTAGCGGGGAGTGTCTGTGAGCAGTTCTTC. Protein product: CASSQVAQGLAGSVCEQFF.

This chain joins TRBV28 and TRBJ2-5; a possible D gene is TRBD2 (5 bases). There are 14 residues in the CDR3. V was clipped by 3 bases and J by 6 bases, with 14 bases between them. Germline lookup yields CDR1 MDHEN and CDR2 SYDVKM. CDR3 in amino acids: CASSLDTSVKTQYF. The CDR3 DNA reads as TGTGCCAGCAGTTTGGATACTAGTGTCAAGACCCAGTACTTC.

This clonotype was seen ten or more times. CDR3 DNA sequence: TGCAGCGTTGAGGGCAGCGCTAACTATGGCTACACCTTC. This sequence encodes CSVEGSANYGYTF. J is TRBJ1-2 and V is TRBV29-1; D is undetermined. The length of the CDR3 is 13 residues. Per the germline V gene, CDR1 is SQVTM and CDR2 is ANQGSEA. Trimming removed 3 bases at V and 0 bases at J, with 8 bases between.

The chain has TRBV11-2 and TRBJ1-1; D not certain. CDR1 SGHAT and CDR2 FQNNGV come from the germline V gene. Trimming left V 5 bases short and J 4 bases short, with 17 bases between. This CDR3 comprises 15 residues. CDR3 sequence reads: CASSPEGFRGTEAFF. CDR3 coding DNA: TGTGCCAGCAGCCCGGAGGGCTTCAGAGGCACTGAAGCTTTCTTT.

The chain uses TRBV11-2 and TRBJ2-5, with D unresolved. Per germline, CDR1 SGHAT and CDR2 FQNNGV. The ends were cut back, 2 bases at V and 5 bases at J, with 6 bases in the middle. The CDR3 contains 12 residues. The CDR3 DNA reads TGTGCCAGCAGCTTAAGGGTGGAGACCCAGTACTTC. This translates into CASSLRVETQYF. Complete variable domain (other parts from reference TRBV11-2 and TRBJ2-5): EAGVAQSPRYKIIEKRQSVAFWCNPISGHATLYWYQQILGQGPKLLIQFQNNGVVDDSQLPKDRFSAERLKGVDSTLKIQPAKLEDSAVYLCASSLRVETQYFGPGTRLLVL.

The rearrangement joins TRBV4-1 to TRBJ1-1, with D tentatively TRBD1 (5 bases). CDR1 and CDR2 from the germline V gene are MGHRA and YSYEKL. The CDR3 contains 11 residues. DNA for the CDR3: TGCTCCAACAGCCAAGGGGCTGAAGCTTTCTTT. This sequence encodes CSNSQGAEAFF.

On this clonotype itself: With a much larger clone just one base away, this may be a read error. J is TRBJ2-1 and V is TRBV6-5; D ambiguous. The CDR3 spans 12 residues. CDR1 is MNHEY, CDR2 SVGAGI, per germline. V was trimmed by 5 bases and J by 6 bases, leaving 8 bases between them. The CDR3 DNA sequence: TGTGCCAGCAGTCCACTGGGCAATGAGCAGTTCTTC. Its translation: CASSPLGNEQFF.

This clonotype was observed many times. CDR3 in DNA: TGTGCCAGCAGTCCCTGGGGAGGGGGCCTGAAAGAGACCCAGTACTTC. This translates into CASSPWGGGLKETQYF. The chain has TRBV6-2 or TRBV6-3 and TRBJ2-5; D may be TRBD1 or TRBD2 (7 bases each). CDR3 size: 16 residues. Trimming cost V 5 bases and J 3 bases, with 19 bases left between them. CDR1 is MNHEY and CDR2 is SVGEGT in the germline V gene.

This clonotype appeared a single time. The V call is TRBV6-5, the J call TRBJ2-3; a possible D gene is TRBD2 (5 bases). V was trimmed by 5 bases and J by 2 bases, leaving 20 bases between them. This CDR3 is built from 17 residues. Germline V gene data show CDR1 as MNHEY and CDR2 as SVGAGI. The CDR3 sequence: CASSTRTSKVYTDTQYF. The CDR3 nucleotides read TGTGCCAGCAGTACTAGGACTTCGAAAGTCTACACAGATACGCAGTATTTT.

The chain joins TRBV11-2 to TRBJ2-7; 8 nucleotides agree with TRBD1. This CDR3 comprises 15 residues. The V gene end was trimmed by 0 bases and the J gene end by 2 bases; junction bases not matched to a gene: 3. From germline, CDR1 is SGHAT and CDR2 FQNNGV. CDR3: CASSLDQGAPYEQYF. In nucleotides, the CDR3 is TGTGCCAGCAGCTTAGATCAGGGGGCCCCCTACGAGCAGTACTTC.

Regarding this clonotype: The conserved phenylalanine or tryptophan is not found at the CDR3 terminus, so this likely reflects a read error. This CDR3 is CASTFSGAGELFL. In DNA, the CDR3 is TGTGCCAGCACATTCTCAGGGGCCGGGGAGCTGTTTTTG. The chain uses TRBV11-3 and TRBJ2-2, with D perhaps TRBD1 (6 bases). Germline V gene lookup returns CDR1 SGHNT and CDR2 YENEEA. This CDR3 has 13 residues. With 7 bases removed from V and 6 bases from J, the gap between germline ends came to 12 bases.

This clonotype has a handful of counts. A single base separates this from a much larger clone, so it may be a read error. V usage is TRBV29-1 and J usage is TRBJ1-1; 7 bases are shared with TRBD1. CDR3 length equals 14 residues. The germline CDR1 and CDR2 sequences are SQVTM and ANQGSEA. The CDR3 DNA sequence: TGCGGCGTGGATAAGGGACAGATCAACACTGAAGCTTTCTTT. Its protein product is CGVDKGQINTEAFF. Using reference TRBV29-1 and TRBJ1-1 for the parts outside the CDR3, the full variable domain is SAVISQKPSRDICQRGTSLTIQCQVDSQVTMMFWYRQQPGQSLTLIATANQGSEATYESGFVIDKFPISRPNLTFSTLTVSNMSPEDSSIYLCGVDKGQINTEAFFGQGTRLTVV.

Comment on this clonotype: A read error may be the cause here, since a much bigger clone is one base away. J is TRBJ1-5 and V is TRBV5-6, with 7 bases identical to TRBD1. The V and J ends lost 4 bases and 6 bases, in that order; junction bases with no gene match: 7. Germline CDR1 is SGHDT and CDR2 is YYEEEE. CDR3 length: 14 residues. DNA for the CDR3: TGTGCCAGCAGCCCACGCTGGGACAGTCAGCCCCAGCATTTT. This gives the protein CASSPRWDSQPQHF.

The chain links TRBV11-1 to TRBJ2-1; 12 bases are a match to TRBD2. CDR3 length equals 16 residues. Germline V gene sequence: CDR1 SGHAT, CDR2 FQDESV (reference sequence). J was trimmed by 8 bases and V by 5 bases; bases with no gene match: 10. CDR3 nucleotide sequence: TGTGCCAGCAGCCCATATTCTAGCGGGAGGGCCGATGAGCAGTTCTTC. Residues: CASSPYSSGRADEQFF.

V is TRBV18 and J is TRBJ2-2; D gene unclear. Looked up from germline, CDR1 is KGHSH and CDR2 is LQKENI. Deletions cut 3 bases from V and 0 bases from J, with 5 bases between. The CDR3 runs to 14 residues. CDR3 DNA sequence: TGTGCCAGCTCACCGAACGCGAACACCGGGGAGCTGTTTTTT. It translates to CASSPNANTGELFF.

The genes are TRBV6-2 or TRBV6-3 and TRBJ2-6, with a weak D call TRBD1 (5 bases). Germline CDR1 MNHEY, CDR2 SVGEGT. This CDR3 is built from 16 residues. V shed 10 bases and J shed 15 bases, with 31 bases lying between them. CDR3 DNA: TGTGCCAACACTAAGGGGCGTCACTCTGGGGCCAACACCCTGACTTTC. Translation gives CANTKGRHSGANTLTF.

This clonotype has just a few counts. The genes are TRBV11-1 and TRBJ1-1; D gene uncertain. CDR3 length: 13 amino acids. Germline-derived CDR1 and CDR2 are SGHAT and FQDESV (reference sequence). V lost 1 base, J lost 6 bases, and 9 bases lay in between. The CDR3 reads CASSLETNAEAFF. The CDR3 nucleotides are TGTGCCAGCAGCTTAGAGACCAACGCTGAAGCTTTCTTT.

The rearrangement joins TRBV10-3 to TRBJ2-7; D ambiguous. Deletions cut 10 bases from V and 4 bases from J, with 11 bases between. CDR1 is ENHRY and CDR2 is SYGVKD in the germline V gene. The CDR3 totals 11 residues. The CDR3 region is CATQTSYEQYF. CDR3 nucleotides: TGTGCCACGCAAACCTCTTACGAGCAGTACTTC.

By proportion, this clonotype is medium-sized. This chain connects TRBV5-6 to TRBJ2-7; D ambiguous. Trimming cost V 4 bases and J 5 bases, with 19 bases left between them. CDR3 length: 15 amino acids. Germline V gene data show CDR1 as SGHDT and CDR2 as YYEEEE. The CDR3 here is CASSHPRADSHEQYF. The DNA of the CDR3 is TGTGCCAGCAGCCATCCACGGGCAGATTCCCACGAGCAGTACTTC.

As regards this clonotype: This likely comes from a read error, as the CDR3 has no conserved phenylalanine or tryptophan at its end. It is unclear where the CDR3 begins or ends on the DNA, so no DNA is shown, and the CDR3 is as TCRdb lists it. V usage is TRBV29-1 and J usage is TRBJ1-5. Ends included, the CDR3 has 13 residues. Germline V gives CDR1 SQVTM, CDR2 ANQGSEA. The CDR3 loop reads CSVEEGLNQPQQY.

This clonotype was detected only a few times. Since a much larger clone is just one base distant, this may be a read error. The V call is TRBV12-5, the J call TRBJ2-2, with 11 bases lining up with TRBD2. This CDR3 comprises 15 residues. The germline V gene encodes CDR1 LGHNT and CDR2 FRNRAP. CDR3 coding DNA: TGTGCTAATGGTTTGGTACTAGCGGGAGCCGGGGAGCTGTTTTTT. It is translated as CANGLVLAGAGELFF.

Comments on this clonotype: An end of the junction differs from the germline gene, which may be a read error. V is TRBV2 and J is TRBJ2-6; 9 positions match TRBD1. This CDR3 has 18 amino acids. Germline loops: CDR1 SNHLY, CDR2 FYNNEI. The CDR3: CASTGTTGGLSGANVLTF. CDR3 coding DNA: TGTGCCAGCACGGGGACCACAGGGGGCCTCTCTGGTGCCAACGTCCTGACTTTC. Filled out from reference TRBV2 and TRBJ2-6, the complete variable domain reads EPEVTQTPSHQVTQMGQEVILRCVPISNHLYFYWYRQILGQKVEFLVSFYNNEISEKSEIFDDQFSVERPDGSNFTLKIRSTKLEDSAMYFCASTGTTGGLSGANVLTFGAGSRLTVL.

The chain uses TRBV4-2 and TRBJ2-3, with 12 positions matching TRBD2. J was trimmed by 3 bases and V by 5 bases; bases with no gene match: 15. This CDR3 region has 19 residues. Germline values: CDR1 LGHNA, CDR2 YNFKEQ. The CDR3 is CASSVRATSGGQGTDTQYF. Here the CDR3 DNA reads TGTGCCAGCAGCGTAAGGGCGACTAGCGGGGGTCAGGGGACAGATACGCAGTATTTT.

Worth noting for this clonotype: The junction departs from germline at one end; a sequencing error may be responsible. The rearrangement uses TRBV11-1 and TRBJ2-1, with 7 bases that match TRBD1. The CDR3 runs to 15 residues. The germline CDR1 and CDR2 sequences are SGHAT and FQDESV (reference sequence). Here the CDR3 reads CASSLNRGFYHEQFF. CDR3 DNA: TGTGCCAGTAGCTTAAACAGGGGCTTCTACCATGAGCAGTTCTTC.